The clone carrying this T cell receptor beta chain was detected only a few times. The data originate from a study of blood T cells in healthy people across ages. After removal of 4 bases from V and 4 bases from J, the junction contained 15 bases not matched to a gene. The CDR3 contains 18 residues. CDR1 is SGHTA and CDR2 is FQGNSA in the germline V gene. Using a J-beta primer mix together with a sample-barcoded 5' primer, a second PCR was run for roughly 7 to 12 cycles. TCRdb processed the 5' RACE reads anew with MiXCR; each CDR3 protein has one entry. Here the sample spans hundreds of thousands of distinct CDR3 sequences, around 24% being singletons. The data were also submitted as part of a second study, on T cells of mothers and their children. That source notes: Similar thymic selection effects on TCR recombination output appear in pairs, both related and unrelated.

The receptor comes from a boy aged 5-17 years in good health. The sample taken for sequencing was blood. The chain joins TRBV7-2 to TRBJ2-5, with 10 bases that match TRBD2. The CDR3 sequence: CASSSTLGVAGGRETQYF. The CDR3 DNA is TGTGCCAGCAGCTCCACCCTGGGCGTAGCGGGAGGTCGAGAGACCCAGTACTTC.